This TCR beta chain was obtained from a study of T-cell memory formation after mild COVID-19. Background on the study: Across donors, TCR clusters were largely donor specific. Findings of the study overall: Day 15 to 85 contracting clones showed balanced CD4/CD8; day 15 to 37 expanders favored CD4+. Mainly in CM and EM were contracting CD4+ clones; CD8+ were in EMRA.

There are a few counts of this clonotype. The antigen is unknown. TCRdb reprocessed the 5' RACE reads with MiXCR, giving one entry per CDR3 protein. This sample carries around 160,000 distinct CDR3 sequences, around 10% of them seen once, and the ten largest clones take approximately 3.8%. Sequencing was performed on PBMCs or a T cell subset sorted from them (not recorded which). The clonotype was recovered from a man aged 18 to 35 who had mild COVID-19 (a few samples of this study predate the infection). Cell type and time point are not known.

CDR3 protein: CASNTGDYGYTF. The CDR3 DNA reads TGTGCCAGCAATACCGGGGACTATGGCTACACCTTC. V usage is TRBV25-1 and J usage is TRBJ1-2; no clear D gene. This CDR3 spans 12 amino acids. V was pared by 7 bases and J by 3 bases, with 9 bases between. Germline values: CDR1 MGHDK, CDR2 SYGVNS.